The clone carrying this TCR beta chain was counted a single time. Its antigen is unidentified. The data were produced by immunoSEQ multiplex PCR, yet TCRdb's version contains in-frame clones alone and is incomplete. The sample lists tens of thousands of clones, more than 75% occurring once. V was shortened by 10 bases and J by 4 bases, with 10 bases between the two germline ends. This CDR3 is 12 amino acids long. Looked up from germline, CDR1 is MNHEY and CDR2 is SMNVEV (reference sequence). This record comes from a study of T cells in localized non-small cell lung cancer. The study's findings and limits: Heterogeneity remains possible, as sequencing covered one tumor region only. Density of T cells in blood, when higher, went with longer overall survival. Compared with tumor, uninvolved adjacent lung displayed greater T cell clonality, ranking highest overall.

The sequenced sample was peripheral blood, obtained before any cancer treatment. This clonotype originated in a female donor of 60 years or more with stage III squamous cell lung carcinoma. The genes are TRBV27 and TRBJ1-4; D is unclear. CDR3 sequence: CATIPFNEKLFF. As DNA, the CDR3 is TGTGCCACCATCCCTTTTAATGAAAAACTGTTTTTT. Using reference TRBV27 and TRBJ1-4 for the parts outside the CDR3, the full variable domain is EAQVTQNPRYLITVTGKKLTVTCSQNMNHEYMSWYRQDPGLGLRQIYYSMNVEVTDKGDVPEGYKVSRKEKRNFPLILESPSPNQTSLYFCATIPFNEKLFFGSGTQLSVL.